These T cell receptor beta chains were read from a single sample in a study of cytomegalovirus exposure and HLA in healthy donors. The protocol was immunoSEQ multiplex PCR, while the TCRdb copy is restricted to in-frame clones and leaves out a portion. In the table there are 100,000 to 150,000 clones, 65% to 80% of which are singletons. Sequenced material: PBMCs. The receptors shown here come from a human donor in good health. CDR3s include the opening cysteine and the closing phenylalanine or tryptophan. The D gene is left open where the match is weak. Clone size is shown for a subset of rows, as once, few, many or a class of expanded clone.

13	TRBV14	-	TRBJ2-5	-	TGTGCCAGCAGCCGAAGCGCGGTGGAGACCCAGTACTTC	CASSRSAVETQYF
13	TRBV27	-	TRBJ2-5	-	TGTGCCAGCAGGGGTAGGCGGCAAGAGACCCAGTACTTC	CASRGRRQETQYF
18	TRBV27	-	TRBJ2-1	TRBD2	TGTGCCAGCAGTTCCCTCTCATTAGCGGGGAGCTCCTACAATGAGCAGTTCTTC	CASSSLSLAGSSYNEQFF
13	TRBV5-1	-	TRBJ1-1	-	TGCGCCAGCAGCTTGACAGGGATGGCGGAAGCTTTCTTT	CASSLTGMAEAFF
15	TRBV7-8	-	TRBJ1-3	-	TGTGCCAGCAGCTCCACAGCCCGCTCTGGAAACACCATATATTTT	CASSSTARSGNTIYF
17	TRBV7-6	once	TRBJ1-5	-	TGTGCCAGCAGTTATTGCGGGGGGGCCTATAGCAATCAGCCCCAGCATTTT	CASSYCGGAYSNQPQHF
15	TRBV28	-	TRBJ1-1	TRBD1	TGTGCCAGCGGAAAAGGGACAGGGTTGAGCACTGAAGCTTTCTTT	CASGKGTGLSTEAFF
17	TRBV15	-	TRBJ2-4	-	TGTGCCACCAGCAGAGAAGTGGTGGGGAGGGCCAAAAACATTCAGTACTTC	CATSREVVGRAKNIQYF
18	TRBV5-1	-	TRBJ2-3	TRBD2	TGCGCCAGCAGCTTGGCGGGGACTAGCGGGAGAGGGGCAGATACGCAGTATTTT	CASSLAGTSGRGADTQYF
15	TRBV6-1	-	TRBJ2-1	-	TGTGCCAGCACAGTTTCCAGCGCATTAGGCAATGAGCAGTTCTTC	CASTVSSALGNEQFF
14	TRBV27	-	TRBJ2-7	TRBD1	TGTGCCAGCAGTTTAAAGACAGGGGATTACGAGCAGTACTTC	CASSLKTGDYEQYF
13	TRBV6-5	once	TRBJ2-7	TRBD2	TGTGCCAGCAGTTACTCAGGCGGGAGTTATCAGTACTTC	CASSYSGGSYQYF
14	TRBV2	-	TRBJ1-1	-	TGTGCCAGCAGTGTCGGGAGGAGTGACACTGAAGCTTTCTTT	CASSVGRSDTEAFF
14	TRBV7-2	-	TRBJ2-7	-	TGTGCCAGCAGCTTAGAAGGGGTTCTGAACGAGCAGTACTTC	CASSLEGVLNEQYF
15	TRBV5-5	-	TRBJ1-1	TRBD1	TGTGCCAGCAGCTTGGACTCCCGGGACAGGGAGCGGGCTTTCTTT	CASSLDSRDRERAFF
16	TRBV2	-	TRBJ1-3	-	TGTGCCAGCAATCTCGGGGGGGCCCCCTCTGGAAACACCATATATTTT	CASNLGGAPSGNTIYF
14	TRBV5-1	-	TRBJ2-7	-	TGCGCCAGCAGCTTTTCAGGGGAAGTATACGAGCAGTACTTC	CASSFSGEVYEQYF
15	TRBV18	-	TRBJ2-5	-	TGTGCCAGCTCACCCAAGCTTACGGGAGCAGAGACCCAGTACTTC	CASSPKLTGAETQYF
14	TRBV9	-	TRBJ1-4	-	TGTGCCAGCAGCGTAGGGTTTGGGAGTGAAAAACTGTTTTTT	CASSVGFGSEKLFF
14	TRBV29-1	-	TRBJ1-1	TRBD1	TGCAGCGTTGGGCAGGGGGCGTTGAACACTGAAGCTTTCTTT	CSVGQGALNTEAFF
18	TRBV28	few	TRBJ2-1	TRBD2	TGTGCCAGCAGCCGACGTAGGTGGGAGGGCTCAACCTACAATGAGCAGTTCTTC	CASSRRRWEGSTYNEQFF
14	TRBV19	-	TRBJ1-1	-	TGTGCCAGTAGTCCTCAGACGGGGAGAACTGAAGCTTTCTTT	CASSPQTGRTEAFF
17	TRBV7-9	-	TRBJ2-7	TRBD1	TGTGCCAGCAGCTCCCCGCCCCGACAGGGGAACTCCTACGAGCAGTACTTC	CASSSPPRQGNSYEQYF
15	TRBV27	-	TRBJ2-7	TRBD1	TGTGCCAGCAGTTTAAAAGGTCGGACAGGTTACGAGCAGTACTTC	CASSLKGRTGYEQYF
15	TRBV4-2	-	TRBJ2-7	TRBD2	TGTGCCAGCAGCCAACCTGCTAGCGGCGGTTACGAGCAGTACTTC	CASSQPASGGYEQYF
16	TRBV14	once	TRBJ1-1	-	TGTGCCAGCAGCCAAGCGGGCGGGGGCATGAACACTGAAGCTTTCTTT	CASSQAGGGMNTEAFF
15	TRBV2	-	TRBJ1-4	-	TGTGCCAGCAGTGACTTCGCCAGGGGAGAAGAAAAACTGTTTTTT	CASSDFARGEEKLFF
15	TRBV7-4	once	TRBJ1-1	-	TGTGCCAGCAGCTTAGATTTCGCGGGCGGGACTGAAGCTTTCTTT	CASSLDFAGGTEAFF
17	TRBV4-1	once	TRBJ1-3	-	TGCGCCAGCAGCCAGACCCCGGGGGGAGTCTCTGGAAACACCATATATTTT	CASSQTPGGVSGNTIYF
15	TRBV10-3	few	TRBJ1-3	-	TGTGCCATCAGTTCGGACATCCCTGCGGGAAACACCATATATTTT	CAISSDIPAGNTIYF
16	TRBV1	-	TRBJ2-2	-	TGCACCAGCAGCCAGGGGACAGGGGGGAACACCGGGGAGCTGTTTTTT	CTSSQGTGGNTGELFF
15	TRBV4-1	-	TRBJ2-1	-	TGCGCCAGCACTCAGGGATCTAGGTTCAGGAATGAGCAGTTCTTC	CASTQGSRFRNEQFF
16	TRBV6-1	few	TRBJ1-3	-	TGTGCCAGCAGTGAAGTTCAGGATTATAGGGGAAACACCATATATTTT	CASSEVQDYRGNTIYF
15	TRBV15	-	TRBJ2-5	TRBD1	TGTGCCACCAGCAGAGCGGGGACAGCCCAAGAGACCCAGTACTTC	CATSRAGTAQETQYF
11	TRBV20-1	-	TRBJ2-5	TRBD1	TGCAGTGCCATAGACAGGGGGACCCAGTACTTC	CSAIDRGTQYF
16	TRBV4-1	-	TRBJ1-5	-	TGCGCCAGCAGCCCCCGGGGTGATGTGAACAATCAGCCCCAGCATTTT	CASSPRGDVNNQPQHF
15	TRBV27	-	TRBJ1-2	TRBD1	TGCGCCAGCAGTTTGACAGGGTGGGCTAACTATGGCTACACCTTC	CASSLTGWANYGYTF
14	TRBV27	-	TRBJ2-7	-	TGTGCCAGCAGTTTGGGTCCGGCCTCGGGCGAGCAGTACTTC	CASSLGPASGEQYF
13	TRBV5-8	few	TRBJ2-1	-	TGTGCCAGCAGCTTGGGACTTTACAATGAGCAGTTCTTC	CASSLGLYNEQFF
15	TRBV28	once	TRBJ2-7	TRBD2	TGTGCCAGCAGTTCCCCCGCGCTAGCGGTTTACGAGCAGTACTTC	CASSSPALAVYEQYF
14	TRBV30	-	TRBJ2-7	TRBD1	TGTGCCTGGAGTGTAGGGACAGGGCGACGCGAGCAGTACTTC	CAWSVGTGRREQYF
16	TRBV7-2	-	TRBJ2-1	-	TGTGCCAGCAGCTTAGGGATAGCGGCCCCGAACAATGAGCAGTTCTTC	CASSLGIAAPNNEQFF
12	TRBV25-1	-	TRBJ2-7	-	TGTGCCAGCAGTGAATCGGGTTACGAGCAGTACTTC	CASSESGYEQYF
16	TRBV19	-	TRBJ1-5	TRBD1	TGTGCCAGTATGGCCCGGGACAGGGGGTTCAATCAGCCCCAGCATTTT	CASMARDRGFNQPQHF
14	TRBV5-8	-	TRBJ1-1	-	TGTGCCAGCAGCATGCCGGGACAGAACACTGAAGCTTTCTTT	CASSMPGQNTEAFF
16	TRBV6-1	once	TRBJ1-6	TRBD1	TGTGCCAGCAGTGACCGGACAGGCAGCGAGAATTCACCCCTCCACTTT	CASSDRTGSENSPLHF
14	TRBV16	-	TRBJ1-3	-	TGTGCCAGCAGCCCCCAGGGAGGCGGAAACACCATATATTTT	CASSPQGGGNTIYF
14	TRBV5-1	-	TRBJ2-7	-	TGCGCCAGCAGCTTGACTCCTCAATCCTACGAGCAGTACTTC	CASSLTPQSYEQYF
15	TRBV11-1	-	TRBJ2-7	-	TGTGCCAGCAGCTTAGCGCGGGGTTATCGTCGCGAGCAGTACTTC	CASSLARGYRREQYF
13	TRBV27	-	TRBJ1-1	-	TGTGCCAGCAGTCCTTACAAGAACACTGAAGCTTTCTTT	CASSPYKNTEAFF
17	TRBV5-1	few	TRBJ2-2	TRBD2	TGCGCCAGCAGCTTGGGACTAGCGGGAGGGCCGGACGGGGAGCTGTTTTTT	CASSLGLAGGPDGELFF
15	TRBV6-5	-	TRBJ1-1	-	TGTGCCAGCACCCCCTGGGGGGAGGTGAAGACTGAAGCTTTCTTT	CASTPWGEVKTEAFF
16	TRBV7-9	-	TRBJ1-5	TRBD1	TGTGCCAGCAGCGGCGGAGGGACAGGGAGAGGACAGCCCCAGCATTTT	CASSGGGTGRGQPQHF
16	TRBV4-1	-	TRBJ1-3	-	TGCGCCAGCAGCCAACTCTCAGGGTACTCTGGAAACACCATATATTTT	CASSQLSGYSGNTIYF